This T cell receptor (beta chain) was observed in a study of T cell repertoires in cytomegalovirus infection. Study-level background: Recently identified HLA-C-restricted CMV epitopes were among the peptides used. The public TCR beta signatures pointed to both CMV infection and matching HLA type. The study, taken as a whole, reports: Within the response measured ex vivo, HLA-C-restricted CMV-specific TCR beta clonotypes were dominant.

CDR1 SGHTA and CDR2 FQGNSA come from the germline V gene. CDR3 length: 14 residues. The ends were cut back, 6 bases at V and 3 bases at J, with 13 bases in the middle. This clonotype was counted only a few times. Its cognate antigen is unknown. MiXCR was run by TCRdb on the reads, yielding one entry per CDR3 protein. The sample consists of roughly 500,000 distinct CDR3 sequences, 33% of them appearing once. The sequencing here drew on cultured PBMCs, taken from culture after CMV antigen stimulation. This rearrangement joins TRBV7-2 to TRBJ2-3, with D perhaps matching TRBD2 (6 bases). This TCR was sampled from a human donor in good health (CMV status not recorded). Some clones in this sample may be carry-over from other donors' samples. CDR3 in amino acids: CASSISGGTDTQYF. The DNA for the CDR3 is TGTGCCAGCAGTATTAGTGGGGGGACAGATACGCAGTATTTT.